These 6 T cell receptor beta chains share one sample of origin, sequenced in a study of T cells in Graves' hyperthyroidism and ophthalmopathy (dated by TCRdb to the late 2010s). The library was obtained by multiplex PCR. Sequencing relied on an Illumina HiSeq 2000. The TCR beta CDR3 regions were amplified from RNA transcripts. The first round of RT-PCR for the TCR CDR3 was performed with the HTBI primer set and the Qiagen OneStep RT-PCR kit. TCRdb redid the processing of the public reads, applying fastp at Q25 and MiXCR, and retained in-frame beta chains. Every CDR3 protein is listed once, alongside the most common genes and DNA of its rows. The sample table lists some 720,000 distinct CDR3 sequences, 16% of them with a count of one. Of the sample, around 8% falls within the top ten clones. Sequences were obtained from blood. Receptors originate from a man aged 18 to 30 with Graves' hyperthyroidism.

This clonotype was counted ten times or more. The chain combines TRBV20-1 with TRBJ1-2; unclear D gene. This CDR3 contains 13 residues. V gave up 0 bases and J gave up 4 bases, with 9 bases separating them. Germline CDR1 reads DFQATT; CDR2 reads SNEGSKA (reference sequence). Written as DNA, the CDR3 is TGCAGTGCTAGAGAGGGCCAAGCCTATGGCTACACCTTC. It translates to CSAREGQAYGYTF.

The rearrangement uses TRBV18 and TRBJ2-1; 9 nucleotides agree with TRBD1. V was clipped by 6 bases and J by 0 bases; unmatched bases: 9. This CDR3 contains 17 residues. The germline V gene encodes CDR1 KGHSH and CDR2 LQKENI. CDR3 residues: CASSTGGRVGSYNEQFF. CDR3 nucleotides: TGTGCCAGCTCGACAGGGGGTAGGGTAGGCTCCTACAATGAGCAGTTCTTC.

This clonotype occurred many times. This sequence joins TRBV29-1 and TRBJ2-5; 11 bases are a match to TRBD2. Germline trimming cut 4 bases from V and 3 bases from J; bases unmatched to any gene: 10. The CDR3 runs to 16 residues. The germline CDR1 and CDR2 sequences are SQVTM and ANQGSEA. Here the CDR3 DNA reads TGCAGCGTTGGGGGACTAGCGGCAATCCGGGAAGAGACCCAGTACTTC. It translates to CSVGGLAAIREETQYF.

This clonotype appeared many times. The CDR3 nucleotides read TGCAGCGTTGAATCCGTGAACACTGAAGCTTTCTTT. Translating it yields CSVESVNTEAFF. The V call is TRBV29-1, the J call TRBJ1-1; D ambiguous. V was shortened by 2 bases and J by 0 bases, with 4 bases between the two germline ends. The CDR3 spans 12 residues. Germline V gene data show CDR1 as SQVTM and CDR2 as ANQGSEA.

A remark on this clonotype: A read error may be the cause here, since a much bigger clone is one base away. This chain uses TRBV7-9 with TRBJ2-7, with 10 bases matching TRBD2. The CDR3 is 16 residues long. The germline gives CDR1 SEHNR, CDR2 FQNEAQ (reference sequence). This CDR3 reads CASSLGRTSGGYERYF. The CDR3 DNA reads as TGTGCCAGCAGCTTAGGAAGGACTAGCGGAGGGTACGAGCGGTACTTC.

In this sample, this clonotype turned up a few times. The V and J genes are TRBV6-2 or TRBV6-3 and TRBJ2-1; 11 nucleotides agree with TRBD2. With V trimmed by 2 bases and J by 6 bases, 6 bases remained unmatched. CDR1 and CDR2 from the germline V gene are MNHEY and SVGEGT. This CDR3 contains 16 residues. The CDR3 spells CASSYTLAGVRNEQFF. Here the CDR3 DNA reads TGTGCCAGCAGTTACACACTAGCGGGAGTTCGCAATGAGCAGTTCTTC.